This entry concerns a single T cell receptor (beta chain). The antigen is not known. The data stem from a study of T cells in Graves' hyperthyroidism and ophthalmopathy. Study-wide results and limits: The model foresaw ophthalmopathy a median roughly 6.6 months prior to onset. Expanded thyroid clonotypes (above 0.001) were mostly also found in blood. From stable hyperthyroidism, ophthalmopathy was separated by a 13 V-J model.

Authors of the study amplified TCR beta CDR3 regions from RNA transcripts. First-round RT-PCR targeting the TCR CDR3 was performed with the HTBI primer set. TCRdb reanalysed the multiplex PCR reads using MiXCR and keeps one entry per CDR3 protein. The sample lists over 500,000 distinct CDR3 sequences; about 45% were seen once. CDR1 is SQVTM, CDR2 ANQGSEA, per germline. The CDR3 is 15 amino acids. With V trimmed by 6 bases and J by 4 bases, 12 bases remained unmatched. Each diagnosis drew on symptoms, thyroxine, TRAb, thyroid ultrasound and orbital computed tomography findings. The chain links TRBV29-1 to TRBJ1-5; TRBD1 matches 7 bases. Sequencing used peripheral blood or thyroid tissue (not recorded which). This TCR was recovered from an adult woman with Graves' disease, either hyperthyroidism or ophthalmopathy (not recorded which). The CDR3 here is CSVVWTGGGNQPQHF. The CDR3 nucleotides read TGCAGCGTGGTATGGACAGGCGGAGGTAATCAGCCCCAGCATTTT.